This T cell receptor beta chain was retrieved from a study of cytomegalovirus exposure and HLA in healthy donors. Study-level background: HLA-typed donors were the source of roughly 80 million unique TCRs held in an early data release.

Primers: 60 Vbeta forward and 13 Jbeta reverse. TCRdb keeps only in-frame clones here, not all; method: immunoSEQ multiplex PCR. Its table lists 100,000 to 150,000 clones. V was clipped by 4 bases and J by 8 bases; unmatched bases: 9. Germline CDR1 reads SGHNT; CDR2 reads YYREEE (reference sequence). This CDR3 contains 16 residues. The chain links TRBV5-4 to TRBJ2-1; 13 bases fit TRBD2. Sequencing used PBMCs. This sequence originates from a man between 35 and 55 years old in good health and CMV-seronegative. Written as DNA, the CDR3 is TGTGCCAGCAGCCCAAGAGGACTAGCGGGAGTGGATGAGCAGTTCTTC. Translation gives CASSPRGLAGVDEQFF.